Listed below are T cell receptor beta chains from one sample, sequenced in a study of T cells in Graves' hyperthyroidism and ophthalmopathy. TCRdb reprocessed the multiplex PCR reads with MiXCR, giving one entry per CDR3 protein. The data show 350,000 to 400,000 distinct CDR3 sequences, around 20% seen once. Sequencing was performed on blood. The origin of the receptors is a man aged 18 to 30 with Graves' ophthalmopathy. CDR3s include the opening cysteine and the closing phenylalanine or tryptophan. Fields, in order: D gene, V gene, CDR3 length, J gene, clone size, CDR3 DNA, CDR3 protein. D genes are given only for firm matches. The size entry is marked missing in some rows and otherwise reads once, few, many or a size class.

D gene: .
V gene: TRBV20-1
CDR3 length: 14
J gene: TRBJ2-1
clone size: few
CDR3 DNA: TGCAGTGCACACAGACTACGTGGTCGGAATGAGCAGTTCTTC
CDR3 protein: CSAHRLRGRNEQFF

D gene: TRBD1
V gene: TRBV6-1
CDR3 length: 14
J gene: TRBJ1-1
clone size: .
CDR3 DNA: TGTGCCAGCAGCGAGGACAGGGGGGACACTGAAGCTTTCTTT
CDR3 protein: CASSEDRGDTEAFF

D gene: TRBD2
V gene: TRBV7-3
CDR3 length: 13
J gene: TRBJ2-5
clone size: once
CDR3 DNA: TGTGCCAGCAGCCGGTGGGAGGGAGAGACCCAGTACTTC
CDR3 protein: CASSRWEGETQYF

D gene: .
V gene: TRBV7-9
CDR3 length: 15
J gene: TRBJ1-5
clone size: many
CDR3 DNA: TGTGCCAGCAGCTTAGTCGGCACGGGCAATCAGCCCCAGCATTTT
CDR3 protein: CASSLVGTGNQPQHF

D gene: TRBD1
V gene: TRBV5-1
CDR3 length: 14
J gene: TRBJ1-1
clone size: .
CDR3 DNA: TGCGCCAGCAGGGTGGACAGGGGTTACACTGAAGCTTTCTTT
CDR3 protein: CASRVDRGYTEAFF

D gene: .
V gene: TRBV18
CDR3 length: 14
J gene: TRBJ1-1
clone size: many
CDR3 DNA: TGTGCCAGCTCACCTCGACAGATGAACACTGAAGCTTTCTTT
CDR3 protein: CASSPRQMNTEAFF

D gene: .
V gene: TRBV12-5
CDR3 length: 14
J gene: TRBJ1-1
clone size: few
CDR3 DNA: TGTGCTACGAGCATGGGAGGGGTGGGCACTGAAGCTTTCTTT
CDR3 protein: CATSMGGVGTEAFF

D gene: TRBD2
V gene: TRBV7-2
CDR3 length: 18
J gene: TRBJ2-2
clone size: .
CDR3 DNA: TGTGCCAGCAGCCTACAGGGACTAGCGGTGATCAACACCGGGGAGCTGTTTTTT
CDR3 protein: CASSLQGLAVINTGELFF

D gene: .
V gene: TRBV18
CDR3 length: 14
J gene: TRBJ1-1
clone size: many
CDR3 DNA: TGTGCCAGCTCAGGGGTGATCAGAGGAACTGAAGCTTTCTTT
CDR3 protein: CASSGVIRGTEAFF

D gene: .
V gene: TRBV19
CDR3 length: 14
J gene: TRBJ2-3
clone size: .
CDR3 DNA: TGTGCCAGTAGTCTGGGCCCCCCCACAGATACGCAGTATTTT
CDR3 protein: CASSLGPPTDTQYF

D gene: .
V gene: TRBV6-2/TRBV6-3
CDR3 length: 20
J gene: TRBJ1-1
clone size: many
CDR3 DNA: TGTGCCAGCAGTTATGCAGGGGTCGGACTTCGGCCTTTATCTAACACTGAAGCTTTCTTT
CDR3 protein: CASSYAGVGLRPLSNTEAFF

D gene: .
V gene: TRBV7-2
CDR3 length: 15
J gene: TRBJ2-5
clone size: few
CDR3 DNA: TGTGCCAGCAGCTTAGGGGCCGGGACACAAGAGACCCAGTACTTC
CDR3 protein: CASSLGAGTQETQYF

D gene: .
V gene: TRBV12-5
CDR3 length: 16
J gene: TRBJ2-2
clone size: .
CDR3 DNA: TGTGCTAGTGGTTCCTCTACTACAGATTACACCGGGGAGCTGTTTTTT
CDR3 protein: CASGSSTTDYTGELFF

D gene: TRBD1
V gene: TRBV3-1
CDR3 length: 13
J gene: TRBJ1-1
clone size: many
CDR3 DNA: TGTGCCAGCAGCCGGACAGGGTTCACTGAAGCTTTCTTT
CDR3 protein: CASSRTGFTEAFF

D gene: TRBD2
V gene: TRBV4-1
CDR3 length: 16
J gene: TRBJ2-3
clone size: few
CDR3 DNA: TGCGCCAGCAGCCGGACTAGCGGGGTGTTTGCAGATACGCAGTATTTT
CDR3 protein: CASSRTSGVFADTQYF

D gene: .
V gene: TRBV9
CDR3 length: 14
J gene: TRBJ1-1
clone size: few
CDR3 DNA: TGTGCCAGCAGCGTAGGGGACCGCGGAACTGAAGCTTTCTTT
CDR3 protein: CASSVGDRGTEAFF

D gene: TRBD2
V gene: TRBV19
CDR3 length: 16
J gene: TRBJ2-1
clone size: .
CDR3 DNA: TGTGCCAGTAGTACCACGGGACTAGCGGGGGGCGTACGGCAGTTCTTC
CDR3 protein: CASSTTGLAGGVRQFF

D gene: .
V gene: TRBV10-3
CDR3 length: 13
J gene: TRBJ2-5
clone size: .
CDR3 DNA: TGTGCCATCAGTGGAAGGAATCAAGAGACCCAGTACTTC
CDR3 protein: CAISGRNQETQYF

D gene: .
V gene: TRBV7-9
CDR3 length: 13
J gene: TRBJ2-5
clone size: many
CDR3 DNA: TGTGCCAGCAGCTACGGGGTTCAAGAGACCCAGTACTTC
CDR3 protein: CASSYGVQETQYF

D gene: TRBD1
V gene: TRBV5-8
CDR3 length: 15
J gene: TRBJ1-2
clone size: many
CDR3 DNA: TGTGCCAGCAGCTTTTGGACAGGCAATAACTATGGCTACACCTTC
CDR3 protein: CASSFWTGNNYGYTF

D gene: .
V gene: TRBV13
CDR3 length: 16
J gene: TRBJ2-5
clone size: few
CDR3 DNA: TGTGCCAGCAGCTTACCATCGGCGGGGATCCAAGAGACCCAGTACTTC
CDR3 protein: CASSLPSAGIQETQYF

D gene: TRBD1
V gene: TRBV28
CDR3 length: 15
J gene: TRBJ1-4
clone size: few
CDR3 DNA: TGTGCCAGCAGTTTGTTAGGACAGGGGACCGAAAAACTGTTTTTT
CDR3 protein: CASSLLGQGTEKLFF

D gene: TRBD1
V gene: TRBV3-1
CDR3 length: 15
J gene: TRBJ1-5
clone size: few
CDR3 DNA: TGTGCCAGCAGCCAAGGGACAGGGGGCAATCAGCCCCAGCATTTT
CDR3 protein: CASSQGTGGNQPQHF

D gene: .
V gene: TRBV9
CDR3 length: 13
J gene: TRBJ1-1
clone size: many
CDR3 DNA: TGTGCCAGCAGCGTCGACGGGGACACTGAAGCTTTCTTT
CDR3 protein: CASSVDGDTEAFF

D gene: .
V gene: TRBV12-3/TRBV12-4
CDR3 length: 14
J gene: TRBJ1-5
clone size: .
CDR3 DNA: TGTGCCAGCAGTTTCAGGCAGCGCAATCAGCCCCGGCATTTT
CDR3 protein: CASSFRQRNQPRHF

D gene: TRBD2
V gene: TRBV20-1
CDR3 length: 13
J gene: TRBJ2-7
clone size: few
CDR3 DNA: TGCAGTGCTATTTGGGAGGGGCCCTACGAGCAGTACTTC
CDR3 protein: CSAIWEGPYEQYF

D gene: .
V gene: TRBV15
CDR3 length: 16
J gene: TRBJ2-3
clone size: .
CDR3 DNA: TGTGCCACCAGCAGAGAGGACTCGGCCCACACAGATACGCAGTATTTT
CDR3 protein: CATSREDSAHTDTQYF

D gene: .
V gene: TRBV9
CDR3 length: 13
J gene: TRBJ1-2
clone size: .
CDR3 DNA: TGTGCCAGCAGCGAAGGGAGTAACTATGGCTACACCTTC
CDR3 protein: CASSEGSNYGYTF

D gene: .
V gene: TRBV24-1
CDR3 length: 14
J gene: TRBJ2-1
clone size: .
CDR3 DNA: TGTGCCACCAGTGATCCGGGACCCACGATTCGGCAGTTCTTC
CDR3 protein: CATSDPGPTIRQFF

D gene: .
V gene: TRBV19
CDR3 length: 14
J gene: TRBJ2-7
clone size: .
CDR3 DNA: TGTGCCAGTAGTATCCCCGGGGCCTACTACGAGCAGTACTTC
CDR3 protein: CASSIPGAYYEQYF

D gene: .
V gene: TRBV7-2
CDR3 length: 15
J gene: TRBJ2-3
clone size: many
CDR3 DNA: TGTGCCAGCAGCTTCCTCTCAACTAGCACAGATACGCAGTATTTT
CDR3 protein: CASSFLSTSTDTQYF

D gene: TRBD2
V gene: TRBV9
CDR3 length: 16
J gene: TRBJ2-2
clone size: few
CDR3 DNA: TGTGCCAGCAGCGTCAGCGGGGGGGTTATCGGCGGGGAGCTGTTTTTT
CDR3 protein: CASSVSGGVIGGELFF

D gene: .
V gene: TRBV7-9
CDR3 length: 14
J gene: TRBJ2-7
clone size: few
CDR3 DNA: TGTGCCAGCAGCCCCGGGGCTTCCCCTTACGAGCAGTACTTC
CDR3 protein: CASSPGASPYEQYF

D gene: TRBD1
V gene: TRBV7-3
CDR3 length: 16
J gene: TRBJ1-1
clone size: many
CDR3 DNA: TGTGCCAGCAGCCCCGGGGACAGGGACTTTTACACTGAAGCTTTCTTT
CDR3 protein: CASSPGDRDFYTEAFF

D gene: TRBD1
V gene: TRBV20-1
CDR3 length: 13
J gene: TRBJ2-5
clone size: many
CDR3 DNA: TGCAGTGCTCCCCGGGGACAGGCAGAGACCCAGTACTTC
CDR3 protein: CSAPRGQAETQYF

D gene: TRBD2
V gene: TRBV7-9
CDR3 length: 15
J gene: TRBJ2-7
clone size: many
CDR3 DNA: TGTGCCAGCAGCTCGGGACTAGCTGCCTCCTACGAGCAGTACTTC
CDR3 protein: CASSSGLAASYEQYF

D gene: TRBD2
V gene: TRBV7-9
CDR3 length: 15
J gene: TRBJ2-7
clone size: many
CDR3 DNA: TGTGCCAGCAGCGCAGCGGGGGGGGGCTCCTACGAGCAGTACTTC
CDR3 protein: CASSAAGGGSYEQYF

D gene: .
V gene: TRBV20-1
CDR3 length: 14
J gene: TRBJ1-1
clone size: few
CDR3 DNA: TGCAGTGCGACATCCCGAGGGGCGGGGGCTGAAGCTTTCTTT
CDR3 protein: CSATSRGAGAEAFF